A single sample is the source of the 26 T cell receptor beta chains below, sequenced in a study of OX40 agonist ivuxolimab in advanced cancers. Produced via immunoSEQ multiplex PCR; TCRdb's table is partial and in-frame only. The sample lists 40,000 to 55,000 clones; approximately 85% were seen once. The source material was CD4+ or CD8+ T cells sorted from blood, sampled in a trial of the OX40 agonist ivuxolimab. These receptors were taken from an adult with an advanced solid tumor such as melanoma, head and neck, liver or kidney cancer.

In this sample, this clone turned up a few times. The gene calls are TRBV4-1 and TRBJ1-1; the match to TRBD1 covers 9 bases. The CDR3 is 15 residues long. Germline trimming cut 0 bases from V and 4 bases from J; bases unmatched to any gene: 3. CDR1 is MGHRA and CDR2 is YSYEKL in the germline V gene. The CDR3 bases are TGCGCCAGCAGCCAAGAGTGGGGACAGGGCACTGAAGCTTTCTTT. This encodes CASSQEWGQGTEAFF.

The CDR3 protein is CASSYDFNSPLHF. The CDR3 DNA follows: TGTGCCAGCAGTTACGATTTTAATTCACCCCTCCACTTT. The rearrangement joins TRBV6-6 to TRBJ1-6, with no clear D. The CDR3 totals 13 residues. V gave up 2 bases and J gave up 6 bases, with 5 bases separating them. Germline-derived CDR1 and CDR2 are MNHNY and SVGAGI (reference sequence).

The V gene is TRBV5-1, the J gene TRBJ1-3; D not certain. Germline V gives CDR1 SGHRS, CDR2 YFSETQ. The CDR3 has 15 amino acids. V was clipped by 0 bases and J by 1 base, with 8 bases between them. CDR3 DNA: TGCGCCAGCAGCTTGGTTGGGGTTTCTGGAAACACCATATATTTT. This gives the protein CASSLVGVSGNTIYF. Full variable domain (outside the CDR3, taken from reference TRBV5-1 and TRBJ1-3): KAGVTQTPRYLIKTRGQQVTLSCSPISGHRSVSWYQQTPGQGLQFLFEYFSETQRNKGNFPGRFSGRQFSNSRSEMNVSTLELGDSALYLCASSLVGVSGNTIYFGEGSWLTVV.

This clone was recorded only once. The V call is TRBV28, the J call TRBJ2-5; 9 bases align to TRBD1. Germline V gene lookup returns CDR1 MDHEN and CDR2 SYDVKM. Germline trimming cut 7 bases from V and 6 bases from J; bases unmatched to any gene: 12. CDR3 length: 15 residues. In DNA form, the CDR3 reads TGTGCCAGCAACCAATCGGGACAGGGATTTAAGACCCAGTACTTC. Protein sequence: CASNQSGQGFKTQYF.

The rearrangement uses TRBV7-3 and TRBJ1-2, with D perhaps matching TRBD1 (5 bases). This CDR3 spans 13 amino acids. V gave up 1 base and J gave up 8 bases, with 11 bases separating them. Germline V gene sequence: CDR1 SGHTA, CDR2 FQGTGA. The CDR3 DNA reads as TGTGCCAGCAGCTTAAAGCAAGGGGTAGGCTACACCTTC. This codes for CASSLKQGVGYTF.

This clone was seen a single time. V gene TRBV11-1 combines with J gene TRBJ1-4; 10 positions agree with TRBD1. The ends lost 5 bases at V and 8 bases at J; junction bases unmatched: 8. This CDR3 is built from 15 residues. Germline V gene sequence: CDR1 SGHAT, CDR2 FQDESV (reference sequence). CDR3: CASSIRQGAQEKLFF. CDR3 nucleotides: TGTGCCAGCAGCATCCGACAGGGGGCACAAGAAAAACTGTTTTTT.

The chain couples TRBV9 to TRBJ2-3; the match to TRBD2 covers 8 bases. V was pared by 3 bases and J by 0 bases, with 6 bases of the junction left unmatched. Germline V gene lookup returns CDR1 SGDLS and CDR2 YYNGEE. The CDR3 runs to 16 residues. CDR3 DNA sequence: TGTGCCAGCAGCGCCGGGACTAGGGGGAGCACAGATACGCAGTATTTT. It encodes CASSAGTRGSTDTQYF.

This clone was counted a single time. The V call is TRBV21-1, the J call TRBJ1-5; TRBD1, the table's D call, lacks a check against the DNA. TRBV21-1 is recorded as a pseudogene. This CDR3 has 16 amino acids. CDR3 amino acids: CASSKGVKQDRQPQHF. CDR3 DNA sequence: TGTGCCAGCAGCAAAGGAGTTAAACAGGATAGGCAGCCCCAGCATTTT.

The rearrangement joins TRBV15 to TRBJ2-5; 13 positions agree with TRBD2. Per the germline V gene, CDR1 is LNHNV and CDR2 is YYDKDF (reference sequence). With V trimmed by 3 bases and J by 4 bases, 17 bases remained unmatched. This CDR3 has 20 residues. CDR3 nucleotides: TGTGCCACCAGCAGGCCCTTCGGCCCGGGACTAGCGGGGAGGTCAGAGACCCAGTACTTC. This sequence encodes CATSRPFGPGLAGRSETQYF. Variable domain in full (rest from reference TRBV15 and TRBJ2-5): DAMVIQNPRYQVTQFGKPVTLSCSQTLNHNVMYWYQQKSSQAPKLLFHYYDKDFNNEADTPDNFQSRRPNTSFCFLDIRSPGLGDTAMYLCATSRPFGPGLAGRSETQYFGPGTRLLVL.

The sample holds a few counts of this clone. The chain combines TRBV9 with TRBJ1-2; D not resolved. V shed 4 bases and J shed 4 bases, with 14 bases lying between them. Germline V CDR1 and CDR2: SGDLS, YYNGEE. The CDR3 has 14 residues. In nucleotides, the CDR3 is TGTGCCAGCAGCCGGGTTGACACCTCCTATGGCTACACCTTC. Its protein product is CASSRVDTSYGYTF.

In this sample, this clone turned up a few times. The chain is built from TRBV18 and TRBJ2-3; D tentatively fits TRBD1 or TRBD2 (5 bases each). Germline V lookup: CDR1 KGHSH, CDR2 LQKENI. V dropped 3 bases and J dropped 0 bases, with 13 bases sitting between them. The CDR3 extends over 16 amino acids. CDR3 coding DNA: TGTGCCAGCTCACCTCCGGGACGGATAAGCACAGATACGCAGTATTTT. It specifies CASSPPGRISTDTQYF.

The genes are TRBV6-5 and TRBJ2-1; 9 positions agree with TRBD2. J was trimmed by 8 bases and V by 7 bases; bases with no gene match: 9. Looked up from germline, CDR1 is MNHEY and CDR2 is SVGAGI. The CDR3 consists of 14 residues. The CDR3 sequence is CASKKSGRLDEQFF. The CDR3 coding sequence is TGTGCCAGCAAAAAAAGCGGGAGGCTCGATGAGCAGTTCTTC.

This rearrangement joins TRBV30 to TRBJ1-5; D gene ambiguous. V was pared by 0 bases and J by 4 bases, with 10 bases between. The CDR3 is made up of 14 amino acids. CDR1 and CDR2 from the germline V gene are GTSNPN and SVGIG (reference sequence). The CDR3: CAWSVGQPNQPQHF. The CDR3 DNA is TGTGCCTGGAGTGTAGGCCAGCCAAATCAGCCCCAGCATTTT. The whole variable domain, filled in from reference TRBV30 and TRBJ1-5, reads SQTIHQWPATLVQPVGSPLSLECTVEGTSNPNLYWYRQAAGRGLQLLFYSVGIGQISSEVPQNLSASRPQDRQFILSSKKLLLSDSGFYLCAWSVGQPNQPQHFGDGTRLSIL.

The V gene is TRBV2, the J gene TRBJ2-1; 11 positions agree with TRBD2. CDR1 and CDR2 from the germline V gene are SNHLY and FYNNEI. The ends lost 7 bases at V and 5 bases at J; junction bases unmatched: 4. The CDR3 covers 14 residues. CDR3 nucleotide sequence: TGTGCCAGCAATAGGGGACTAGCGGACAATGAGCAGTTCTTC. Protein sequence: CASNRGLADNEQFF.

The chain employs TRBV6-5 and TRBJ1-2; D is undetermined. The CDR3 runs to 12 residues. V was pared by 0 bases and J by 1 base, with 0 bases between. CDR1 and CDR2 from the germline V gene are MNHEY and SVGAGI. CDR3 amino acids: CASSYSNYGYTF. In DNA, the CDR3 is TGTGCCAGCAGTTACTCTAACTATGGCTACACCTTC.

This clone was seen more than once but under ten times. Other DNA sequences from this sample encode an identical CDR3 as well. The V gene is TRBV7-2, the J gene TRBJ1-3; TRBD1 matches 9 bases. Germline V CDR1 and CDR2: SGHTA, FQGNSA. V gave up 2 bases and J gave up 0 bases; unmatched junction bases: 2. The CDR3 contains 16 residues. The CDR3 region has the DNA TGTGCCAGCAGCTTACACAGGGGGCTCTCTGGAAACACCATATATTTT. Its protein is CASSLHRGLSGNTIYF. The full variable domain, its missing parts supplied by reference TRBV7-2 and TRBJ1-3, is GAGVSQSPSNKVTEKGKDVELRCDPISGHTALYWYRQSLGQGLEFLIYFQGNSAPDKSGLPSDRFSAERTGGSVSTLTIQRTQQEDSAVYLCASSLHRGLSGNTIYFGEGSWLTVV.

Written as DNA, the CDR3 is TGTGCCAGCAACAGGGGCAGTCAGCCCCAGCATTTT. Translated: CASNRGSQPQHF. V is TRBV2 and J is TRBJ1-5; 7 bases agree with TRBD1. This CDR3 contains 12 residues. From germline, CDR1 is SNHLY and CDR2 FYNNEI. The J segment lost 6 bases and the V segment lost 7 bases, leaving 3 bases of the junction unmatched.

The rearrangement links TRBV6-5 to TRBJ2-7; 10 bases line up with TRBD2. The V segment lost 6 bases and the J segment 4 bases; nucleotides outside the gene matches: 6. CDR3 length equals 14 residues. Germline V gene data show CDR1 as MNHEY and CDR2 as SVGAGI. For the CDR3, the DNA is TGTGCCAGCAGAGGTGATAGCGGGAGGTACGAGCAGTACTTC. As protein: CASRGDSGRYEQYF.

The chain uses TRBV14 and TRBJ1-1; possibly TRBD1 for D (6 bases). Germline loops: CDR1 SGHDN, CDR2 FVKESK. This CDR3 has 12 residues. The V and J ends lost 5 bases and 9 bases respectively, with 13 bases between them. CDR3 coding DNA: TGTGCCAGCAGCTGGACAGCGGGCAAAGCTTTCTTT. As protein: CASSWTAGKAFF. Together with reference TRBV14 and TRBJ1-1, the CDR3 gives the full variable domain: EAGVTQFPSHSVIEKGQTVTLRCDPISGHDNLYWYRRVMGKEIKFLLHFVKESKQDESGMPNNRFLAERTGGTYSTLKVQPAELEDSGVYFCASSWTAGKAFFGQGTRLTVV.

The CDR3 DNA sequence: TGTGCCAGCAGTCTACAGGGGCTCTATGGCTACACCTTC. This sequence encodes CASSLQGLYGYTF. This chain links TRBV5-6 with TRBJ1-2; 7 bases match TRBD1. The CDR3 is 13 amino acids. Unmatched junction bases numbered 5, after V lost 5 bases and J lost 4 bases. The germline V gene has CDR1 SGHDT and CDR2 YYEEEE. The whole variable domain, remainder taken from reference TRBV5-6 and TRBJ1-2, is DAGVTQSPTHLIKTRGQQVTLRCSPKSGHDTVSWYQQALGQGPQFIFQYYEEEERQRGNFPDRFSGHQFPNYSSELNVNALLLGDSALYLCASSLQGLYGYTFGSGTRLTVV.

The rearrangement uses TRBV11-2 and TRBJ2-2, with D hard to call. Per the germline V gene, CDR1 is SGHAT and CDR2 is FQNNGV. This CDR3 comprises 13 residues. V was clipped by 2 bases and J by 3 bases, with 4 bases between them. CDR3 nucleotide sequence: TGTGCCAGCAGCTTATCATACACCGGGGAGCTGTTTTTT. This encodes CASSLSYTGELFF.

This chain joins TRBV18 and TRBJ2-7, with D perhaps TRBD1 (6 bases). The CDR3 consists of 16 residues. The germline gives CDR1 KGHSH, CDR2 LQKENI. Trimming left V 0 bases short and J 7 bases short, with 19 bases between. The CDR3 nucleotides read TGTGCCAGCTCACCACCGGGCAGGACAGACCTGTGGGAGCAGTACTTC. It specifies CASSPPGRTDLWEQYF.

This chain links TRBV28 with TRBJ1-3, with D possibly TRBD1 on 6 matching bases. The CDR3 is 16 amino acids. Trimming removed 2 bases at V and 3 bases at J, with 14 bases between. Germline V gene data show CDR1 as MDHEN and CDR2 as SYDVKM. Here the CDR3 reads CASSLGWQGIGNTIYF. For the CDR3, the DNA is TGTGCCAGCAGTTTAGGATGGCAGGGGATTGGAAACACCATATATTTT.

V usage is TRBV5-6 and J usage is TRBJ2-5, with 7 positions matching TRBD1. Losses at the gene ends were 3 bases for V and 4 bases for J; bases not matched to a gene: 6. This CDR3 contains 14 residues. CDR1 and CDR2 from the germline V gene are SGHDT and YYEEEE. CDR3 protein: CASSSTDRVETQYF. CDR3 DNA sequence: TGTGCCAGCAGCTCTACCGACAGGGTAGAGACCCAGTACTTC. Full variable domain (rest looked up from reference TRBV5-6 and TRBJ2-5): DAGVTQSPTHLIKTRGQQVTLRCSPKSGHDTVSWYQQALGQGPQFIFQYYEEEERQRGNFPDRFSGHQFPNYSSELNVNALLLGDSALYLCASSSTDRVETQYFGPGTRLLVL.

The chain combines TRBV5-6 with TRBJ1-3; D gene unclear. The CDR3 covers 13 residues. V lost 2 bases to trimming and J lost 3 bases, with 6 bases between them. Germline assignment: CDR1 SGHDT and CDR2 YYEEEE. CDR3 nucleotides: TGTGCCAGCAGCTTAAACGATGGAAACACCATATATTTT. Translating gives CASSLNDGNTIYF.

The chain is built from TRBV5-6 and TRBJ2-6; no clear D gene. V was pared by 9 bases and J by 5 bases, with 12 bases between. Germline loops: CDR1 SGHDT, CDR2 YYEEEE. The CDR3 is 13 residues long. The CDR3: CAKSQSRANVLTF. CDR3 bases: TGTGCCAAGTCACAAAGTCGGGCCAACGTCCTGACTTTC.